This T cell receptor (beta chain) was sequenced during a study of PD-1 blockade in classical Hodgkin lymphoma. The repertoire was sequenced with immunoSEQ multiplex PCR; TCRdb's copy has only in-frame clones and lacks some. The sample has over 50,000 clones; around nine tenths are singletons. The study's findings and limits: Any patient who commenced nivolumab under 1 year after ASCT was excluded. Diversity in CD4+ TCRs, unlike that measured in CD8+ TCRs, had risen significantly by C4D1. Possible causes of repertoire differences, disease activity or prior therapy, remain undefined.

Details on this clone: The antigen is undetermined.

Time point specified: cycle 4 day 1 (C4D1), after more than 5 weeks of nivolumab. Every patient had relapsed following autologous stem cell transplantation, and cohorts differed in brentuximab vedotin exposure. This specimen was peripheral blood mononuclear cells (PBMCs), taken before the fourth cycle of nivolumab. The sequence came from a human donor with classical Hodgkin lymphoma.

CDR3 amino acids: CASSHRTSGELFF. The CDR3 region has the DNA TGTGCCAGCAGCCATCGGACTAGCGGGGAGCTGTTTTTT. This chain connects TRBV6-1 to TRBJ2-2, with 7 nucleotides matching TRBD2. The germline CDR1 and CDR2 sequences are MNHNS and SASEGT. The CDR3 is 13 residues long. Germline trimming cut 6 bases from V and 7 bases from J; bases unmatched to any gene: 5.